This entry lists 20 T cell receptor beta chains sequenced from one sample in a study of OX40 agonist ivuxolimab in advanced cancers. Clones were read by immunoSEQ multiplex PCR, and TCRdb kept only the in-frame ones, dropping some. The sample yields roughly 100,000 clones, approximately 81% seen once. Sequenced here: CD4+ or CD8+ T cells sorted from blood, sampled in a trial of the OX40 agonist ivuxolimab. The receptors here all came from an adult with an advanced solid tumor such as melanoma, head and neck, liver or kidney cancer.

The chain joins TRBV7-2 to TRBJ1-5; a weak D match, TRBD1 (6 bases). The CDR3 loop spans 15 amino acids. The germline V gene encodes CDR1 SGHTA and CDR2 FQGNSA. V was trimmed by 1 base and J by 4 bases, leaving 11 bases between them. The CDR3 sequence: CASSLGQDANQPQHF. In DNA, the CDR3 is TGTGCCAGCAGCTTAGGACAGGACGCTAATCAGCCCCAGCATTTT.

The chain has TRBV5-1 and TRBJ2-2; the D gene could be TRBD1 or TRBD2 (5 bases each). Germline V CDR1 and CDR2: SGHRS, YFSETQ. V was shortened by 9 bases and J by 0 bases, with 9 bases between the two germline ends. The CDR3 loop spans 13 amino acids. CDR3 sequence (DNA): TGCGCCACCGGGACCGCGAACACCGGGGAGCTGTTTTTT. Translated: CATGTANTGELFF.

The chain employs TRBV28 and TRBJ2-3; tentatively, D is TRBD1 (5 bases). The CDR3 runs 15 residues. Deletions cut 6 bases from V and 2 bases from J, with 15 bases between. The germline V gene encodes CDR1 MDHEN and CDR2 SYDVKM. This CDR3 reads CASSPLDSLTDTQYF. CDR3 bases: TGTGCCAGCAGCCCCCTCGACAGCCTCACAGATACGCAGTATTTT.

V gene TRBV7-9 combines with J gene TRBJ1-5; D not resolved. Germline V gene lookup returns CDR1 SEHNR and CDR2 FQNEAQ (reference sequence). The germline V and J ends were trimmed by 2 bases and 0 bases, with 14 bases remaining between them. CDR3 length: 17 amino acids. CDR3 sequence reads: CASSLNGLADSNQPQHF. CDR3 nucleotide sequence: TGTGCCAGCAGCTTAAATGGGCTGGCAGATAGCAATCAGCCCCAGCATTTT.

The chain joins TRBV5-6 to TRBJ1-2, with 9 bases that match TRBD1. CDR1 SGHDT and CDR2 YYEEEE come from the germline V gene. The CDR3 loop spans 18 amino acids. The ends lost 4 bases at V and 1 base at J; junction bases unmatched: 14. The chain's CDR3 is CASSGTGGAGWVNYGYTF. In DNA form, the CDR3 reads TGTGCCAGCAGCGGCACAGGGGGCGCAGGATGGGTTAACTATGGCTACACCTTC.

This clone showed up just a few times. This chain uses TRBV28 with TRBJ2-5; a weak D match, TRBD2 (5 bases). Trimming removed 3 bases from V and 5 bases from J, with 10 bases in between. CDR1 MDHEN and CDR2 SYDVKM come from the germline V gene. The CDR3 has 13 residues. CDR3 amino acids: CASSLVATETQYF. The CDR3 DNA follows: TGTGCCAGCAGTTTGGTAGCGACGGAGACCCAGTACTTC.

This clone was detected only once. This sequence joins TRBV19 and TRBJ1-1; the D gene is possibly TRBD1 (6 bases). The CDR3 runs to 14 residues. CDR1 LNHDA and CDR2 SQIVND come from the germline V gene (reference sequence). V was trimmed by 7 bases and J by 4 bases, leaving 16 bases between them. The CDR3 region has the DNA TGTGCCAGTATGCCTAACAGGGCGGGCACTGAAGCTTTCTTT. This gives the protein CASMPNRAGTEAFF.

This sequence joins TRBV7-2 and TRBJ1-6; D remains ambiguous. Germline V CDR1 and CDR2: SGHTA, FQGNSA. The germline V and J ends were trimmed by 3 bases and 10 bases, with 10 bases remaining between them. CDR3 size: 13 residues. For the CDR3, the DNA is TGTGCCAGCAGCTTCCCCCCGGGGTCACCCCTCCACTTT. As protein: CASSFPPGSPLHF.

Remarks on this clone: The junction departs from the called germline gene at one end, perhaps through a read error. The V and J genes are TRBV27 and TRBJ2-5; 9 bases line up with TRBD2. The germline V gene has CDR1 MNHEY and CDR2 SMNVEV (reference sequence). This CDR3 comprises 12 residues. As DNA, the CDR3 is TGTGCCAGCAGTTTAGACCAGCGGGAGGTTCACTTC. Translating it yields CASSLDQREVHF.

CDR3 nucleotides: TGCGCCAGCAGTGTTGCGGTGGGGGCGGTGGCCGGCTACACCTTC. Translation: CASSVAVGAVAGYTF. The rearrangement joins TRBV10-2 to TRBJ1-2, with D perhaps TRBD1 (6 bases). CDR3 length: 15 amino acids. The germline CDR1 and CDR2 sequences are WSHSY and SAAADI. Trimming stripped 4 bases from V and 8 bases from J, with 20 bases between.

The V gene is TRBV6-1, the J gene TRBJ1-1; D unresolved. The CDR3 runs to 10 residues. CDR1 and CDR2 from the germline V gene are MNHNS and SASEGT. The V gene lost 6 bases and the J gene lost 7 bases, with 6 bases spanning the gap. CDR3 loop: CASRQYEAFF. The CDR3, as DNA: TGTGCCAGCAGACAGTATGAAGCTTTCTTT.

This clone was detected a few times. The V gene is TRBV5-1, the J gene TRBJ1-4; 7 positions agree with TRBD1. CDR1 is SGHRS, CDR2 YFSETQ, per germline. The ends lost 1 base at V and 4 bases at J; junction bases unmatched: 4. The CDR3 spans 15 residues. The CDR3 nucleotides read TGCGCCAGCAGCTTGCAGGGGGGACGTAATGAAAAACTGTTTTTT. It specifies CASSLQGGRNEKLFF.

V usage is TRBV19 and J usage is TRBJ1-2, with a possible D match to TRBD1 (5 bases). This CDR3 region has 15 residues. Germline values: CDR1 LNHDA, CDR2 SQIVND (reference sequence). The V gene lost 8 bases and the J gene lost 5 bases, with 21 bases spanning the gap. The CDR3 loop is CASVRTNGQRYGYTF. In DNA, the CDR3 is TGTGCCAGTGTTCGGACAAACGGGCAGCGGTATGGCTACACCTTC.

The chain recombines TRBV19 with TRBJ1-3, with D perhaps matching TRBD1 (6 bases). The CDR3 runs 16 residues. CDR1 is LNHDA and CDR2 is SQIVND in the germline V gene (reference sequence). V lost 7 bases to trimming and J lost 10 bases, with 26 bases between them. The CDR3 reads CASTGGGVGWKGTIYF. Here the CDR3 DNA reads TGTGCCAGTACTGGGGGGGGCGTCGGCTGGAAAGGGACCATATATTTT.

This clone was observed a few times. The V gene is TRBV5-6, the J gene TRBJ2-5; TRBD2 aligns across 12 bases. With V trimmed by 4 bases and J by 7 bases, 5 bases remained unmatched. Germline V gene sequence: CDR1 SGHDT, CDR2 YYEEEE. There are 14 residues in the CDR3. The chain's CDR3 is CASSALAGGRTQYF. Written as DNA, the CDR3 is TGTGCCAGCAGCGCCCTAGCGGGGGGGAGGACCCAGTACTTC.

The rearrangement joins TRBV28 to TRBJ2-1; a possible D gene is TRBD2 (5 bases). The CDR3 is 12 amino acids. Germline CDR1 is MDHEN and CDR2 is SYDVKM. Deletions cut 7 bases from V and 7 bases from J, with 11 bases between. CDR3 sequence (DNA): TGTGCCAGCAATCAACTAGGGAATGAGCAGTTCTTC. Protein product: CASNQLGNEQFF.

This clone was picked up a small number of times. This chain connects TRBV5-4 to TRBJ1-1, with D maybe TRBD1 (5 bases). The ends were cut back, 2 bases at V and 3 bases at J, with 8 bases in the middle. The CDR3 runs 13 residues. Germline V CDR1 and CDR2: SGHNT, YYREEE (reference sequence). Written as DNA, the CDR3 is TGTGCCAGCAGCTTTCGACAGTACACTGAAGCTTTCTTT. Its translation: CASSFRQYTEAFF.

The V gene is TRBV11-3, the J gene TRBJ2-5; perhaps TRBD1 as D (7 bases). V lost 1 base and J lost 4, with 16 bases in between. The germline gives CDR1 SGHNT, CDR2 YENEEA. This CDR3 spans 16 amino acids. In DNA form, the CDR3 reads TGTGCCAGCAGCTTAGGCGGGACAGCCTCGAGAGAGACCCAGTACTTC. It yields the protein CASSLGGTASRETQYF.

The rearrangement joins TRBV25-1 to TRBJ2-2; D ambiguous. The CDR3 spans 16 residues. Between the trimmed V and J ends, which lost 5 bases and 1 base, there was a span of 14 bases. Germline V CDR1 and CDR2: MGHDK, SYGVNS. The DNA for the CDR3 is TGTGCCAGCAGTCCCTCCCCTGGCCTGAACACCGGGGAGCTGTTTTTT. It translates to CASSPSPGLNTGELFF. Together with reference TRBV25-1 and TRBJ2-2, the CDR3 gives the full variable domain: EADIYQTPRYLVIGTGKKITLECSQTMGHDKMYWYQQDPGMELHLIHYSYGVNSTEKGDLSSESTVSRIRTEHFPLTLESARPSHTSQYLCASSPSPGLNTGELFFGEGSRLTVL.

The chain recombines TRBV19 with TRBJ2-2; D perhaps matches TRBD1 (6 bases). Trimming left V 7 bases short and J 4 bases short, with 16 bases between. This CDR3 region has 15 residues. CDR1 and CDR2 (germline): LNHDA, SQIVND (reference sequence). The CDR3 DNA follows: TGTGCCAGTATAACCAGGGGATCGGGCACCGGGGAGCTGTTTTTT. Its translation is CASITRGSGTGELFF.